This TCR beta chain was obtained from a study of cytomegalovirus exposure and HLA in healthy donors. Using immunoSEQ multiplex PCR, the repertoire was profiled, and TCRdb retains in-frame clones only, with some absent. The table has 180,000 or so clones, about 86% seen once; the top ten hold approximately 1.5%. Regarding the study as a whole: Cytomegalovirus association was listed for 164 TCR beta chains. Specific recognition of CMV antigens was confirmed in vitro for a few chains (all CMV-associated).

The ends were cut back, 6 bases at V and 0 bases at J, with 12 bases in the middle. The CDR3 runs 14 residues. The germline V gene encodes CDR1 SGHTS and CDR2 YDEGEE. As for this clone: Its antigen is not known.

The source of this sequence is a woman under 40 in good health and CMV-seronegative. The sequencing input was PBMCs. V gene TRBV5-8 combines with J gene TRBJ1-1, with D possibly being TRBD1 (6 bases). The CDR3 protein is CASIPGHLNTEAFF. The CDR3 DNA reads TGTGCCAGCATCCCGGGACACCTGAACACTGAAGCTTTCTTT.